Only one count was recorded for the clone carrying this T cell receptor beta chain. Here immunoSEQ multiplex PCR was the method, and the copy in TCRdb shows in-frame clones only, minus some. The data contain about 150,000 clones, roughly nine tenths of them singletons. This sample is drawn from a study of blood T cell repertoires in COVID-19. The CDR3 extends over 13 amino acids. V dropped 8 bases and J dropped 10 bases, with 17 bases sitting between them. CDR1 and CDR2 from the germline V gene are MDHEN and SYDVKM. The sequence derives from a man between 45 and 60 years old with acute or convalescent COVID-19. This rearrangement joins TRBV28 to TRBJ1-4, with D tentatively TRBD1 (5 bases). Input material: peripheral blood. The CDR3 nucleotides read TGTGCCAGCTCCCCGGCAGGGCTGGGAAAACTGTTTTTT. Protein sequence: CASSPAGLGKLFF.